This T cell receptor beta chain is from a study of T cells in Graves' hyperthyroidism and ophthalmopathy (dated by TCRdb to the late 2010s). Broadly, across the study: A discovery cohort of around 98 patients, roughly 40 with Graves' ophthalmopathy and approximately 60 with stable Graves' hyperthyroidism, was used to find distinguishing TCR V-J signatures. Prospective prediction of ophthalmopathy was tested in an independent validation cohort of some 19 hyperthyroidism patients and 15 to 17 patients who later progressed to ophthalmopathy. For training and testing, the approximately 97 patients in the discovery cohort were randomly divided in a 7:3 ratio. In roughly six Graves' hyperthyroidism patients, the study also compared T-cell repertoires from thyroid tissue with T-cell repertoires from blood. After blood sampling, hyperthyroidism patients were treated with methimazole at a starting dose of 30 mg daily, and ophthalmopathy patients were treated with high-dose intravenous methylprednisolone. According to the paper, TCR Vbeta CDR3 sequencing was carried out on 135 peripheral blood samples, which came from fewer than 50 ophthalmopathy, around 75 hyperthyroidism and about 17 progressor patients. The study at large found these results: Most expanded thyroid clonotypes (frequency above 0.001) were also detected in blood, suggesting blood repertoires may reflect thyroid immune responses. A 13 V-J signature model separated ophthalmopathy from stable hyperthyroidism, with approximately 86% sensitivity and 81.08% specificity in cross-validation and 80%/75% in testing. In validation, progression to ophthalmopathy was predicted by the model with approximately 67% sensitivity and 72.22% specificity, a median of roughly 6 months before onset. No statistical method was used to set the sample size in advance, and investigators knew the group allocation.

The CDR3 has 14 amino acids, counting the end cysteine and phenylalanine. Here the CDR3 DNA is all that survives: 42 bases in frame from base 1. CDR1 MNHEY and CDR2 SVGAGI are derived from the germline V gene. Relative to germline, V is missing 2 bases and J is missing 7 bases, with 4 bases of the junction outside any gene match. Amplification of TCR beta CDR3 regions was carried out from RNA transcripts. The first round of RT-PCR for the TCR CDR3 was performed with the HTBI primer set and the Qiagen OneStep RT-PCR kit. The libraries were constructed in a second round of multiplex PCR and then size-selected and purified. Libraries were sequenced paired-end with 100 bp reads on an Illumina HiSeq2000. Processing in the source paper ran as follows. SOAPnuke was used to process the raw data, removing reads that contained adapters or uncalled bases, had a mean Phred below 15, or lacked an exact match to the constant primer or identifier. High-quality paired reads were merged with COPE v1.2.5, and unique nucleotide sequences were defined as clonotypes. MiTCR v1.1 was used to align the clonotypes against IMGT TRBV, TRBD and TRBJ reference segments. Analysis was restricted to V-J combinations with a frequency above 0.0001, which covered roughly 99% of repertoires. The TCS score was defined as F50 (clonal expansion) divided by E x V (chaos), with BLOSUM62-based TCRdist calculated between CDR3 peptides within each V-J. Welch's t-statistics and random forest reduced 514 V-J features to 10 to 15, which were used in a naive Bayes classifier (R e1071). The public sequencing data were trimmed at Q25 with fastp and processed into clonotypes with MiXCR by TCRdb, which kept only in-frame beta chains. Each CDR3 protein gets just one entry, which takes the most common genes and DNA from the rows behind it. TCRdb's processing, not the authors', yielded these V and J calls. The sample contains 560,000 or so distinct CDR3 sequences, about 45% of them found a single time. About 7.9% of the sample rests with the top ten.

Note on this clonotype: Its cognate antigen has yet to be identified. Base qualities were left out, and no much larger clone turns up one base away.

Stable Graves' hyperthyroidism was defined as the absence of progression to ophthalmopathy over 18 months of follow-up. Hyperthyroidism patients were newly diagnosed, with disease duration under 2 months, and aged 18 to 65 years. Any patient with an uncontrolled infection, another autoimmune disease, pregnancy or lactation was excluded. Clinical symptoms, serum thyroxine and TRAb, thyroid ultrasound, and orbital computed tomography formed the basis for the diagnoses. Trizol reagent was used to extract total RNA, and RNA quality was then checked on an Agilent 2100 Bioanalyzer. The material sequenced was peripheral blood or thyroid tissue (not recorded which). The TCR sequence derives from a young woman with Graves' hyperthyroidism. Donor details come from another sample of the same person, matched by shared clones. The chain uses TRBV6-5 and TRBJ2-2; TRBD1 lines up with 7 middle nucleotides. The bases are TGTGCCAGCAGTTACGGACAGGTCCTCGGGGAGCTGTTTTTT. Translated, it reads CASSYGQVLGELFF.